This paragraph reports one T cell receptor beta chain. The sample comes from a study of ipilimumab plus nivolumab after autologous stem cell transplantation. Clones were read by immunoSEQ multiplex PCR, and TCRdb kept only the in-frame ones, dropping some. Of around 3,200 clones listed, 80% to 90% are singletons. The clonotype originates from a male donor with multiple myeloma. The sequences come from PBMCs, collected in a trial of ipilimumab plus nivolumab as post-transplant consolidation.

This CDR3 reads CASSFRGSDIQYF. The CDR3 DNA sequence: TGTGCCAGCAGTTTTCGGGGTTCGGACATTCAGTACTTC. This chain connects TRBV28 to TRBJ2-4, with D possibly matching TRBD2 (5 bases). Trimming left V 3 bases short and J 8 bases short, with 11 bases between. Germline lookup yields CDR1 MDHEN and CDR2 SYDVKM. The CDR3 consists of 13 residues.